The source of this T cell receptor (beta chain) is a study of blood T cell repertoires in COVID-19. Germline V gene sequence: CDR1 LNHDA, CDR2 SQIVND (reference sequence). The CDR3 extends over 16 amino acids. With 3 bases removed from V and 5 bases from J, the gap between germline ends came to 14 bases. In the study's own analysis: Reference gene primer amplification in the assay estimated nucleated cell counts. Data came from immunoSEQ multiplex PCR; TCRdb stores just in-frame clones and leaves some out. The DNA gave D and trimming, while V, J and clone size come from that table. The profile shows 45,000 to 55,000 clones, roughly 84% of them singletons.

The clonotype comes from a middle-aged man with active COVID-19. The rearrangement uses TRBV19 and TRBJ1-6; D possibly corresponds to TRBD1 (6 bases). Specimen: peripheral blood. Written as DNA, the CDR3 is TGTGCCAGTAGTATTTCTGGGGGCGCGGATAATTCACCCCTCCACTTT. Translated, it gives CASSISGGADNSPLHF.